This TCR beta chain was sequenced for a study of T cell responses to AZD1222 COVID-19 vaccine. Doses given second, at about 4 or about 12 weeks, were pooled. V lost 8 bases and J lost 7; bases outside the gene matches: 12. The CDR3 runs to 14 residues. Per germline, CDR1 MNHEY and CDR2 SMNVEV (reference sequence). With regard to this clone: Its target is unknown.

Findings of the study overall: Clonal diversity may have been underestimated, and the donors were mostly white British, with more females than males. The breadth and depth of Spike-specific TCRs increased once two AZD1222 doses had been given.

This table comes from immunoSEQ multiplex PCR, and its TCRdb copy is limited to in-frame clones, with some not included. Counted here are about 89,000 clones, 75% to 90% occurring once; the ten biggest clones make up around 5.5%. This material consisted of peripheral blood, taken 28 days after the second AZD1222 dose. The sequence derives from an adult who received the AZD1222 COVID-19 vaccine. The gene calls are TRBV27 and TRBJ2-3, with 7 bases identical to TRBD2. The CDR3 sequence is CASDAGGGRNTQYF. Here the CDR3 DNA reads TGTGCCAGCGACGCGGGCGGGGGTAGGAATACGCAGTATTTT.